This TCR beta chain was recovered during a study of blood T cell repertoires in COVID-19. Study background: Acute-phase and convalescent COVID-19 samples originated in the United States, Italy and Spain.

There are 16 residues in the CDR3. CDR1 SGHTA and CDR2 FQGNSA come from the germline V gene. The V segment lost 2 bases and the J segment 0 bases; nucleotides outside the gene matches: 5. Study processing details: Estimation of nucleated cell counts was performed using reference gene primer amplification. Sequencing was performed with immunoSEQ multiplex PCR; in TCRdb, only in-frame clones are kept and a portion is missing. V and J calls and clone size are as listed in that table; D and trimming were resolved from the DNA. This sample yields fewer than 300,000 clones, of which 85% to 90% are seen a single time; 0.95% to 1% belongs to the top ten.

J is TRBJ2-7 and V is TRBV7-2; 9 nucleotides match TRBD2. The sequence was obtained from a woman in her 40s who had recovered from COVID-19. Sequencing input: peripheral blood. The CDR3 nucleotides are TGTGCCAGCAGCTTAATGGCTAGCGGGGCCTCCTACGAGCAGTACTTC. The encoded protein is CASSLMASGASYEQYF.